The 26 T cell receptor beta chains given below trace back to one sample, sequenced in a study of technical replicates of blood from several donors listed by TCRdb under 2017. The library was produced with the immunoSEQ multiplex PCR assay. TCRdb limited this immuneACCESS table to in-frame rearrangements with V and J called. A share of clones is missing; checked studies link under half to unresolved V genes, and the rest is unexplained. This sample gives 87,000 or so clones in total; approximately 95% of them show up just once. The top ten constitute approximately 0.35% of the sample. Input material: T cells isolated from PBMCs. These receptors were obtained from a human donor in good health.

The chain is built from TRBV5-1 and TRBJ2-1; no clear D. The V gene's germline CDR1 is SGHRS and CDR2 YFSETQ. CDR3 size: 14 residues. V lost 0 bases and J 5 bases, leaving 9 bases between the germline ends. The CDR3 DNA reads as TGCGCCAGCAGCTTGGCCAGACTCAACAATGAGCAGTTCTTC. This gives the protein CASSLARLNNEQFF.

This clone occurred once. The gene calls are TRBV7-9 and TRBJ1-1; the D gene is possibly TRBD1 (6 bases). The V and J ends lost 4 bases and 10 bases respectively, with 16 bases between them. In germline, CDR1 is SEHNR, CDR2 FQNEAQ (reference sequence). CDR3 length equals 13 residues. The CDR3 DNA reads TGTGCCAGCAGCTACCGGGGGGCCGGTTTAGCTTTCTTT. The encoded protein is CASSYRGAGLAFF. The entire variable domain, with the rest obtained from reference TRBV7-9 and TRBJ1-1, is as follows: DTGVSQNPRHKITKRGQNVTFRCDPISEHNRLYWYRQTLGQGPEFLTYFQNEAQLEKSRLLSDRFSAERPKGSFSTLEIQRTEQGDSAMYLCASSYRGAGLAFFGQGTRLTVV.

The V gene is TRBV2, the J gene TRBJ1-1; tentative D call: TRBD1 (5 bases). The CDR3 length is 14 residues. Germline assignment: CDR1 SNHLY and CDR2 FYNNEI. Trimming took off 3 bases at V and 0 bases at J, with 8 bases between the two ends. The CDR3 protein is CASSDGHMNTEAFF. CDR3 nucleotide sequence: TGTGCCAGCAGTGATGGACATATGAACACTGAAGCTTTCTTT.

Only one count was recorded for this clone. The rearrangement links TRBV18 to TRBJ2-1, with 10 bases identical to TRBD1. The CDR3 extends over 16 amino acids. Looked up from germline, CDR1 is KGHSH and CDR2 is LQKENI. Unmatched junction bases numbered 11, after V lost 2 bases and J lost 10 bases. CDR3 region: CASSPSQGTGVDEQFF. CDR3 coding DNA: TGTGCCAGCTCACCATCTCAGGGGACAGGGGTTGACGAGCAGTTCTTC. The whole variable domain, filled in from reference TRBV18 and TRBJ2-1, reads NAGVMQNPRHLVRRRGQEARLRCSPMKGHSHVYWYRQLPEEGLKFMVYLQKENIIDESGMPKERFSAEFPKEGPSILRIQQVVRGDSAAYFCASSPSQGTGVDEQFFGPGTRLTVL.

This clone was seen only once. J is TRBJ1-1 and V is TRBV5-6, with unresolved D. Germline V gene lookup returns CDR1 SGHDT and CDR2 YYEEEE. CDR3 size: 14 residues. Trimming pared 1 base from V and 3 bases from J, leaving 10 bases between. CDR3 in amino acids: CASSLTRVDTEAFF. The DNA of the CDR3 is TGTGCCAGCAGCTTGACTCGTGTGGACACTGAAGCTTTCTTT. Full variable domain (remainder filled in from reference TRBV5-6 and TRBJ1-1): DAGVTQSPTHLIKTRGQQVTLRCSPKSGHDTVSWYQQALGQGPQFIFQYYEEEERQRGNFPDRFSGHQFPNYSSELNVNALLLGDSALYLCASSLTRVDTEAFFGQGTRLTVV.

This clone showed up just once. The chain links TRBV27 to TRBJ2-5; 7 bases agree with TRBD1. V lost 5 bases, J lost 4 bases, and 10 bases stayed unmatched. The germline gives CDR1 MNHEY, CDR2 SMNVEV (reference sequence). The CDR3 contains 15 residues. The CDR3 bases are TGTGCCAGCAGTCCCTCGACAGGGCGGAGAGAGACCCAGTACTTC. Its protein is CASSPSTGRRETQYF.

The count of this clone is one. The gene calls are TRBV6-5 and TRBJ1-1; 7 bases are a match to TRBD1. Germline assignment: CDR1 MNHEY and CDR2 SVGAGI. Trimming took 6 bases from V and 7 from J; bases not matched to a gene: 14. The CDR3 runs to 15 residues. The chain's CDR3 is CASSLILTGSVEAFF. The CDR3 coding sequence is TGTGCCAGCAGCCTAATACTGACAGGGTCGGTTGAAGCTTTCTTT.

The genes are TRBV4-1 and TRBJ2-7; D ambiguous. CDR3 length: 16 residues. Looked up from germline, CDR1 is MGHRA and CDR2 is YSYEKL. V lost 1 base and J 1 base, leaving 14 bases between the germline ends. CDR3 in DNA: TGCGCCAGCAGCCAAGGGCCTCTGGCGGTTTCCTACGAGCAGTACTTC. The encoded protein is CASSQGPLAVSYEQYF.

This chain joins TRBV29-1 and TRBJ2-5; 8 nucleotides align to TRBD2. This CDR3 contains 13 residues. CDR1 is SQVTM and CDR2 is ANQGSEA in the germline V gene. The junction had 6 bases not matched to a gene; V was cut back by 5 bases and J by 4 bases. CDR3 coding DNA: TGCAGCGTTTTGACTAGCGTCAGAGAGACCCAGTACTTC. It codes for CSVLTSVRETQYF.

The chain combines TRBV5-6 with TRBJ2-2, with TRBD2 matching over 7 bases. V lost 1 base to trimming and J lost 3 bases; unmatched junction nucleotides: 3. CDR3 size: 15 residues. In germline, CDR1 is SGHDT, CDR2 YYEEEE. CDR3 region: CASSLRREYTGELFF. Written as DNA, the CDR3 is TGTGCCAGCAGCTTGCGGCGGGAGTACACCGGGGAGCTGTTTTTT. Complete variable domain (other parts from reference TRBV5-6 and TRBJ2-2): DAGVTQSPTHLIKTRGQQVTLRCSPKSGHDTVSWYQQALGQGPQFIFQYYEEEERQRGNFPDRFSGHQFPNYSSELNVNALLLGDSALYLCASSLRREYTGELFFGEGSRLTVL.

The gene calls are TRBV29-1 and TRBJ2-7; 10 bases map to TRBD2. Germline V lookup: CDR1 SQVTM, CDR2 ANQGSEA. The junction had 14 bases not matched to a gene; V was cut back by 3 bases and J by 6 bases. This CDR3 is built from 16 residues. The CDR3 here is CSVDYVASGRNREQYF. CDR3 nucleotides: TGCAGCGTTGATTATGTGGCTAGCGGGAGAAATCGCGAGCAGTACTTC.

This chain connects TRBV6-5 to TRBJ1-1; 7 bases agree with TRBD1. V trimming: 6 bases; J trimming: 3 bases; junction bases outside the gene matches: 7. The CDR3 length is 14 residues. The germline V gene encodes CDR1 MNHEY and CDR2 SVGAGI. CDR3 in DNA: TGTGCCAGCAGAAAAACAGGGGAGGACACTGAAGCTTTCTTT. Protein sequence: CASRKTGEDTEAFF.

The chain combines TRBV7-3 with TRBJ2-1, with TRBD2 identical over 9 bases. The CDR3 is 16 residues long. V was pared by 5 bases and J by 4 bases, with 9 bases of the junction left unmatched. Germline loops: CDR1 SGHTA, CDR2 FQGTGA. CDR3 sequence: CASSMLAGGFYNEQFF. The DNA for the CDR3 is TGTGCCAGCAGCATGTTGGCGGGAGGGTTTTACAATGAGCAGTTCTTC.

The rearrangement links TRBV2 to TRBJ2-7, with a tentative D call TRBD1 (6 bases). Trimming cost V 2 bases and J 0 bases, with 11 bases left between them. Germline loops: CDR1 SNHLY, CDR2 FYNNEI. This CDR3 contains 15 residues. The CDR3 loop reads CASSESVGGSYEQYF. The DNA of the CDR3 is TGTGCCAGCAGTGAATCGGTAGGGGGCTCCTACGAGCAGTACTTC.

This clone was picked up a small number of times. This chain joins TRBV4-3 and TRBJ2-1; D is possibly TRBD1 (5 bases). The CDR3 spans 14 residues. Trimming stripped 1 base from V and 9 bases from J, with 13 bases between. Looked up from germline, CDR1 is LGHNA and CDR2 is YSLEER. CDR3 protein: CASSQGLGQVEQFF. In DNA form, the CDR3 reads TGCGCCAGCAGCCAAGGACTGGGGCAGGTTGAGCAGTTCTTC.

This chain joins TRBV7-9 and TRBJ2-1, with 9 bases fitting TRBD2. The V and J ends lost 5 bases and 6 bases, in that order; junction bases with no gene match: 11. The CDR3 is made up of 16 amino acids. Germline V gene data show CDR1 as SEHNR and CDR2 as FQNEAQ (reference sequence). Written as DNA, the CDR3 is TGTGCCAGCAGCCCTAGCGGGACTTCTCATATCAATGAGCAGTTCTTC. Its translation is CASSPSGTSHINEQFF. Based on the CDR3 plus reference TRBV7-9 and TRBJ2-1, the full variable domain is DTGVSQNPRHKITKRGQNVTFRCDPISEHNRLYWYRQTLGQGPEFLTYFQNEAQLEKSRLLSDRFSAERPKGSFSTLEIQRTEQGDSAMYLCASSPSGTSHINEQFFGPGTRLTVL.

The V and J genes are TRBV10-3 and TRBJ2-5; TRBD2 matches at 7 bases. Germline assignment: CDR1 ENHRY and CDR2 SYGVKD. The CDR3 totals 14 residues. V dropped 6 bases and J dropped 2; count of bases not matched to a gene: 6. The DNA of the CDR3 is TGTGCCATCAGGTCGGGGACTACACAAGAGACCCAGTACTTC. Translation gives CAIRSGTTQETQYF.

The V and J genes are TRBV6-6 and TRBJ2-1; 7 positions agree with TRBD2. With 8 bases clipped from V and 10 bases from J, the junction kept 8 bases outside the gene matches. Germline-derived CDR1 and CDR2 are MNHNY and SVGAGI (reference sequence). CDR3 length: 12 residues. The CDR3 bases are TGTGCCAGCCTTCGGACTAGTAACGAGCAGTTCTTC. It is translated as CASLRTSNEQFF.

The chain combines TRBV2 with TRBJ2-5, with D unclear. The germline V gene has CDR1 SNHLY and CDR2 FYNNEI. This CDR3 comprises 13 residues. V was shortened by 6 bases and J by 1 base, with 9 bases between the two germline ends. In nucleotides, the CDR3 is TGTGCCAGCAGCGTTTGGGCCCAAGAGACCCAGTACTTC. This gives the protein CASSVWAQETQYF.

The CDR3 sequence: CASSIDREQPQHF. CDR3 in DNA: TGTGCCAGTAGTATAGACAGGGAACAGCCCCAGCATTTT. The chain couples TRBV19 to TRBJ1-5; the D gene is possibly TRBD1 (5 bases). The CDR3 is 13 amino acids. Per the germline V gene, CDR1 is LNHDA and CDR2 is SQIVND (reference sequence). Trimming shortened V by 0 bases and J by 7 bases, and 7 bases separated the two germline ends.

The chain employs TRBV5-1 and TRBJ1-5; no firm D call. Germline V gene sequence: CDR1 SGHRS, CDR2 YFSETQ. This CDR3 spans 15 amino acids. V lost 4 bases and J 2 bases, leaving 13 bases between the germline ends. CDR3 protein: CASSARREGNQPQHF. The CDR3 DNA sequence: TGCGCCAGCAGCGCCCGCCGGGAGGGCAATCAGCCCCAGCATTTT.

V is TRBV10-3 and J is TRBJ2-2; D remains unclear. Germline V lookup: CDR1 ENHRY, CDR2 SYGVKD. This CDR3 is built from 12 residues. V dropped 6 bases and J dropped 5 bases, with 7 bases sitting between them. The CDR3 DNA is TGTGCCATCAGCGAACGGACCGGGGAGCTGTTTTTT. It encodes CAISERTGELFF.

This chain joins TRBV10-3 and TRBJ1-2, with a possible D match to TRBD1 (6 bases). Trimming removed 6 bases at V and 7 bases at J, with 12 bases between. CDR1 ENHRY and CDR2 SYGVKD come from the germline V gene. CDR3 length: 12 amino acids. This CDR3 reads CAIRADSPGYTF. In DNA form, the CDR3 reads TGTGCCATCAGAGCGGACAGCCCTGGCTACACCTTC.

This clone was observed once. J is TRBJ1-5 and V is TRBV4-1; D gene uncertain. Trimming cost V 0 bases and J 0 bases, with 12 bases left between them. CDR1 MGHRA and CDR2 YSYEKL come from the germline V gene. This CDR3 has 17 amino acids. The CDR3 sequence is CASSQDYSPYSNQPQHF. CDR3 sequence (DNA): TGCGCCAGCAGCCAAGATTACAGCCCTTATAGCAATCAGCCCCAGCATTTT.

The J gene is TRBJ1-4, the V gene TRBV29-1, with D possibly being TRBD1 (6 bases). V was cut by 2 bases and J by 8 bases, with 12 bases left in between. This CDR3 comprises 13 residues. The germline V gene has CDR1 SQVTM and CDR2 ANQGSEA. The CDR3 nucleotides read TGCAGCGTTGAACCAGGGGTTGGCGAAAAACTGTTTTTT. Its protein is CSVEPGVGEKLFF.

The rearrangement uses TRBV5-1 and TRBJ2-1, with a weak D call TRBD2 (6 bases). Between the trimmed V and J ends, which lost 1 base and 9 bases, there was a span of 14 bases. The length of the CDR3 is 14 residues. Germline loops: CDR1 SGHRS, CDR2 YFSETQ. The CDR3 nucleotides read TGCGCCAGCAGCTTGTCGCCGGGAGATTTTGAGCAGTTCTTC. The encoded protein is CASSLSPGDFEQFF.